This entry features one TCR beta chain sequence. The antigen remains undetermined. This CDR3 comprises 15 residues. The V end lost 2 bases, the J end lost 1 base, and 8 bases lay between the germline ends. In germline, CDR1 is SGHVS, CDR2 FQNEAQ. Primers for the PCR totalled 60 Vbeta and 13 Jbeta. This table comes from immunoSEQ multiplex PCR, and its TCRdb copy is limited to in-frame clones, with some not included. The sample holds 120,000 to 150,000 clones; roughly three quarters are singletons and the top ten take 1.5% to 2%. This record belongs to a study of cytomegalovirus exposure and HLA in healthy donors. Points from the study as a whole: Other equally common chains were less clonally expanded than HLA-associated TCR beta chains, a later analysis showed. Because they were indistinguishable, some V segments, including TRBV6-2 and TRBV6-3, were excluded. Accounts indicate the classifier identified cytomegalovirus status with strong specificity and sensitivity.

Healthy bone marrow donors supplied every sample. The chain joins TRBV7-8 to TRBJ2-2, with D possibly matching TRBD1 (5 bases). The receptor was derived from a woman younger than 45 in good health and CMV-seronegative. Sequenced sample: PBMCs. CDR3 sequence reads: CASSLRRENTGELFF. CDR3 in DNA: TGTGCCAGCAGCTTACGCAGGGAGAACACCGGGGAGCTGTTTTTT. Using reference TRBV7-8 and TRBJ2-2 for the parts outside the CDR3, the full variable domain is GAGVSQSPRYKVAKRGQDVALRCDPISGHVSLFWYQQALGQGPEFLTYFQNEAQLDKSGLPSDRFFAERPEGSVSTLKIQRTQQEDSAVYLCASSLRRENTGELFFGEGSRLTVL.